The 10 T cell receptor beta chains below all came from one sample that was sequenced in a study of blood T cell repertoires in COVID-19. Using immunoSEQ multiplex PCR, the repertoire was profiled, and TCRdb retains in-frame clones only, with some absent. This sample carries 100,000 to 150,000 clones, roughly 87% of them seen once, and the ten largest clones take approximately 30%. What was sequenced was peripheral blood. These receptors were taken from an elderly woman with acute or convalescent COVID-19.

The chain employs TRBV3-1 (or the pseudogene TRBV3-2) and TRBJ1-6; TRBD1 matches 7 bases. The CDR3 contains 16 residues. Germline V gives CDR1 LGHDT, CDR2 YNNKEL (reference sequence). V lost 6 bases to trimming and J lost 7 bases; unmatched junction nucleotides: 12. CDR3 protein: CASSRTQGGNNSPLHF. The CDR3 DNA follows: TGTGCCAGCAGTCGTACCCAGGGGGGCAACAATTCACCCCTCCACTTT.

This rearrangement joins TRBV6-2 or TRBV6-3 to TRBJ1-5; D is unclear. V lost 0 bases and J 2 bases, leaving 11 bases between the germline ends. The CDR3 covers 16 residues. The germline gives CDR1 MNHEY, CDR2 SVGEGT. CDR3 sequence reads: CASSYSQPGGNQPQHF. As DNA, the CDR3 is TGTGCCAGCAGTTACTCCCAACCGGGTGGCAATCAGCCCCAGCATTTT.

This clone showed up just a few times. The chain recombines TRBV3-1 (or the pseudogene TRBV3-2) with TRBJ1-2; 7 positions agree with TRBD1. The germline gives CDR1 LGHDT, CDR2 YNNKEL (reference sequence). V was pared by 2 bases and J by 3 bases, with 12 bases of the junction left unmatched. The CDR3 runs to 17 residues. The DNA of the CDR3 is TGTGCCAGCAGCCAACTAAGTGGGCGCCAGGGGGACTATGGCTACACCTTC. Translation: CASSQLSGRQGDYGYTF.

This chain joins TRBV28 and TRBJ1-1; TRBD1 matches 11 bases. In germline, CDR1 is MDHEN, CDR2 SYDVKM. J gave up 1 base and V 6 bases, and 1 base lay outside the gene matches. This CDR3 has 14 amino acids. CDR3 residues: CASRGQGENTEAFF. DNA for the CDR3: TGTGCCAGCAGGGGACAGGGGGAGAACACTGAAGCTTTCTTT.

V usage is TRBV4-2 and J usage is TRBJ1-5, with no clear D. Trimming removed 0 bases at V and 5 bases at J, with 11 bases between. CDR1 and CDR2 from the germline V gene are LGHNA and YNFKEQ. The CDR3 loop spans 15 amino acids. CDR3 sequence: CASSQDSTSHQPQHF. The CDR3 nucleotides are TGTGCCAGCAGCCAAGACTCCACATCCCATCAGCCCCAGCATTTT.

The count of this clone is one. The rearrangement joins TRBV10-3 to TRBJ1-2; the match to TRBD1 covers 7 bases. This CDR3 has 14 residues. The germline V gene encodes CDR1 ENHRY and CDR2 SYGVKD. J lost 5 bases, V lost 7 bases, and 10 bases had no gene match. The CDR3, as DNA: TGTGCCATCACAGCGCCCGGACAGGCATATGGCTACACCTTC. It translates to CAITAPGQAYGYTF.

The chain carries TRBV5-1 and TRBJ1-2; TRBD1 matches 7 bases. With 4 bases clipped from V and 3 bases from J, the junction kept 6 bases outside the gene matches. The CDR3 covers 14 residues. Germline assignment: CDR1 SGHRS and CDR2 YFSETQ. The CDR3 protein is CASSPSGQDYGYTF. CDR3 nucleotides: TGCGCCAGCAGCCCAAGTGGACAGGACTATGGCTACACCTTC.

The chain combines TRBV19 with TRBJ1-5; D might be TRBD1 (5 bases). CDR3 size: 13 residues. V lost 10 bases, J lost 0 bases, and 10 bases lay in between. From germline, CDR1 is LNHDA and CDR2 SQIVND (reference sequence). The CDR3 DNA is TGTGCCACCAGCACAGGTAGCAATCAGCCCCAGCATTTT. This codes for CATSTGSNQPQHF.

This chain's CDR3 is CSVLGGTLSENEQFF. In DNA form, the CDR3 reads TGCAGCGTCCTCGGCGGGACCCTCTCTGAGAATGAGCAGTTCTTC. The chain recombines TRBV29-1 with TRBJ2-1; possibly TRBD2 for D (6 bases). Germline CDR1 SQVTM, CDR2 ANQGSEA. The ends were cut back, 6 bases at V and 7 bases at J, with 22 bases in the middle. The CDR3 loop spans 15 amino acids.

This clone was seen a single time. This chain joins TRBV20-1 and TRBJ1-2; weak D call: TRBD1 (6 bases). V was cut by 3 bases and J by 7 bases, with 12 bases left in between. The CDR3 loop spans 12 amino acids. Germline values: CDR1 DFQATT, CDR2 SNEGSKA (reference sequence). CDR3 bases: TGCAGTGCTAGTATGGGGGCGGGTGGCTACACCTTC. This sequence encodes CSASMGAGGYTF.